This T cell receptor (beta chain) was obtained from a study of T cell responses to AZD1222 COVID-19 vaccine. Overall study findings and caveats: Spike regions recognized by vaccine-associated CD4 TCRs spanned the protein, led by 160-218 and 743-854. At baseline, seropositivity was found in only 5 to 7 AZD1222 recipients.

A note on this clone: Its antigen is unknown.

Generated by immunoSEQ multiplex PCR, the TCRdb table keeps only in-frame clones and is missing some. The sample holds 85,000 to 120,000 clones, about 85% seen once. This CDR3 has 13 amino acids. V lost 3 bases and J lost 6; bases outside the gene matches: 4. Germline assignment: CDR1 SGHDT and CDR2 YYEEEE. The receptor comes from an adult in good health. The J gene is TRBJ2-7, the V gene TRBV5-6; 9 bases align to TRBD1. The sequences come from peripheral blood, collected on day 0 of AZD1222 vaccination. In DNA, the CDR3 is TGTGCCAGCAGCTCCCGGGACAGGGCCGAGCAGTACTTC. This gives the protein CASSSRDRAEQYF.